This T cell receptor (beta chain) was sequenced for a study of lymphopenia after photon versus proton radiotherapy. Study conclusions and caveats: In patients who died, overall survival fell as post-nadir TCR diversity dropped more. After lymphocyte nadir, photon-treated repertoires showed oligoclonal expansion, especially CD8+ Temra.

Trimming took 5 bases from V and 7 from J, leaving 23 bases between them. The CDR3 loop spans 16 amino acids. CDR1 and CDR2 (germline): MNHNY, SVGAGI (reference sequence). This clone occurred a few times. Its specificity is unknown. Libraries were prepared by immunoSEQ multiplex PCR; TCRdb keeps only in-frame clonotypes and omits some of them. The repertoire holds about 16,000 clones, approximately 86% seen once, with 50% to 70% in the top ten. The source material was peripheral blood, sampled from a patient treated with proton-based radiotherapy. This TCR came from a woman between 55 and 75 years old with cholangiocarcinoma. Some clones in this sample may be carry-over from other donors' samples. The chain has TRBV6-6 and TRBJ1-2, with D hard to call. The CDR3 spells CASSPGADASWSGYTF. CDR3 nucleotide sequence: TGTGCCAGCAGTCCGGGCGCAGACGCGAGTTGGTCTGGCTACACCTTC.